This TCR beta chain is drawn from a study of cytomegalovirus exposure and HLA in healthy donors. PCR employed 60 Vbeta and 13 Jbeta primers. Profiled with immunoSEQ multiplex PCR; TCRdb holds only in-frame clones, not every one. The sample has 60,000 to 85,000 clones; about 84% are singletons. In the case of this clone: Its antigen is undetermined.

V lost 4 bases and J 2 bases, leaving 13 bases between the germline ends. The CDR3 length is 15 residues. CDR1 MNHEY and CDR2 SVGAGI come from the germline V gene. Study-wide results and caveats: Among the sequence variants, a highly shared cluster was likely an artifact of sequencing. In an earlier analysis, in approximately 570 donors, most V segments appeared productive either ~87% or ~30% of the time. When analyzed later, the rates of TCR association showed variation by HLA locus, with DRB1 the most and HLA-C the fewest.

The gene calls are TRBV6-5 and TRBJ2-3, with unresolved D. What was sequenced was PBMCs. The origin of this receptor is a man aged 35 to 55 in good health and CMV-seronegative. CDR3 DNA sequence: TGTGCCAGCAGTTTTACAGAATTTTACACAGATACGCAGTATTTT. It codes for CASSFTEFYTDTQYF.